This TCR beta chain was captured in a study of Tregs in tolerant kidney transplant recipients. TCRdb's copy holds only in-frame clones and misses some; the assay was immunoSEQ multiplex PCR. The sample totals some 52,000 clones. As for this clone: What it binds is not known. Read data end 3 residues before the CDR3 end; the end is taken from the germline J gene.

The germline V gene has CDR1 LNHDA and CDR2 SQIVND (reference sequence). The CDR3 is made up of 16 amino acids. The V and J ends lost 7 bases and 3 bases, in that order; junction bases with no gene match: 11. Study results and limitations: In tolerant patients, donor-specific Tregs outgrew total Tregs, suggesting antigen-driven expansion. Changing PCR primers prevented nucleotide comparison between some patients' samples. The most relevant donor-specific Treg TCRbeta repertoire apparently came from expansion with activated donor B cells.

Unstimulated Tregs (CD4+CD25+CD127-) and CD4+CD25- non-Tregs were sorted from PBMCs. The sequencing here drew on CD4+ T cells from blood, taken before the transplant. This clonotype originated in a human donor who received a combined kidney and bone marrow transplant. V gene TRBV19 combines with J gene TRBJ2-2; 7 positions agree with TRBD1. CDR3 bases read: TGTGCCAGTACCGTGGAAAGGGGGCAGTACACCGGGGAG. This codes for CASTVERGQYTGE. The full-length CDR3 reads as CASTVERGQYTGELFF.